This passage covers 13 T cell receptor beta chains from one sample sequenced in a study of T cell responses to AZD1222 COVID-19 vaccine. Sequencing was performed with immunoSEQ multiplex PCR; in TCRdb, only in-frame clones are kept and a portion is missing. Found here are fewer than 200,000 clones, roughly 92% of them singletons; the top ten hold 1% to 1.5%. The specimen comprised peripheral blood, sampled on day 0 of AZD1222 vaccination. The receptors stem from an adult in good health.

The chain couples TRBV29-1 to TRBJ2-2; the match to TRBD2 covers 8 bases. J lost 1 base, V lost 4 bases, and 2 bases had no gene match. This CDR3 comprises 14 residues. The germline CDR1 and CDR2 sequences are SQVTM and ANQGSEA. The CDR3 DNA reads as TGCAGCGTTGCCAGCGGGGGGAACACCGGGGAGCTGTTTTTT. It translates to CSVASGGNTGELFF.

V gene TRBV7-2 combines with J gene TRBJ2-7; D not resolved. This CDR3 region has 13 residues. Trimming left V 3 bases short and J 3 bases short, with 9 bases between. Germline V gene data show CDR1 as SGHTA and CDR2 as FQGNSA. The CDR3 DNA reads as TGTGCCAGCAGCTTGGGAAGGAACTACGAGCAGTACTTC. This encodes CASSLGRNYEQYF.

V is TRBV6-5 and J is TRBJ1-1; D unresolved. The germline V gene encodes CDR1 MNHEY and CDR2 SVGAGI. The CDR3 is made up of 13 amino acids. V was trimmed by 8 bases and J by 3 bases, leaving 13 bases between them. CDR3 in DNA: TGTGCCAGCCGCCCCAGGCAGCACACTGAAGCTTTCTTT. Protein product: CASRPRQHTEAFF.

CDR3: CATAGLAGKLTYEQYF. CDR3 bases: TGTGCCACCGCTGGTCTAGCGGGGAAGCTGACCTACGAGCAGTACTTC. The V and J genes are TRBV19 and TRBJ2-7, with 9 nucleotides matching TRBD2. This CDR3 contains 16 residues. J gave up 2 bases and V 10 bases, and 15 bases lay outside the gene matches. CDR1 and CDR2 from the germline V gene are LNHDA and SQIVND (reference sequence).

The V call is TRBV18, the J call TRBJ1-3; D gene ambiguous. With 1 base removed from V and 7 bases from J, the gap between germline ends came to 5 bases. Germline V gene sequence: CDR1 KGHSH, CDR2 LQKENI. There are 12 residues in the CDR3. The CDR3 DNA reads as TGTGCCAGCTCACCACAGGAGAACACCATATATTTT. Protein sequence: CASSPQENTIYF.

The gene calls are TRBV5-1 and TRBJ1-5; D uncertain. The V and J ends lost 4 bases and 5 bases respectively, with 10 bases between them. CDR3 size: 13 residues. In germline, CDR1 is SGHRS, CDR2 YFSETQ. Here the CDR3 reads CASSRTFDQPQHF. As DNA, the CDR3 is TGCGCCAGCAGCCGAACTTTTGATCAGCCCCAGCATTTT.

The J gene is TRBJ1-1, the V gene TRBV18; no clear D. This CDR3 has 13 amino acids. Germline lookup yields CDR1 KGHSH and CDR2 LQKENI. Trimming left V 5 bases short and J 1 base short, with 8 bases between. The CDR3 region is CASSTGQNTEAFF. CDR3 sequence (DNA): TGTGCCAGCTCAACTGGGCAGAACACTGAAGCTTTCTTT.

The J gene is TRBJ1-4, the V gene TRBV19; D might be TRBD1 (6 bases). Germline V lookup: CDR1 LNHDA, CDR2 SQIVND (reference sequence). V was clipped by 6 bases and J by 8 bases, with 16 bases between them. CDR3 length equals 14 residues. The CDR3 DNA sequence: TGTGCCAGTAGAGGGGTAGGGGGTAACGAAAAACTGTTTTTT. Its protein is CASRGVGGNEKLFF.

The chain combines TRBV10-3 with TRBJ1-5; 8 bases agree with TRBD1. Germline CDR1 ENHRY, CDR2 SYGVKD. The CDR3 totals 14 residues. With 5 bases clipped from V and 3 bases from J, the junction kept 3 bases outside the gene matches. CDR3 nucleotide sequence: TGTGCCATCAGTCGGACAGGGAACAATCAGCCCCAGCATTTT. Its translation: CAISRTGNNQPQHF.

The chain carries TRBV7-2 and TRBJ1-3; no clear D gene. The germline V gene encodes CDR1 SGHTA and CDR2 FQGNSA. This CDR3 has 16 amino acids. The V end was cut by 4 bases, the J end by 0 bases, with 13 bases between. The CDR3: CASSSTREGSGNTIYF. CDR3 in DNA: TGTGCCAGCAGCTCCACCCGAGAGGGCTCTGGAAACACCATATATTTT.

The CDR3 sequence is CSVASGLLGKLFF. CDR3 DNA: TGCAGCGTGGCAAGTGGGCTCCTCGGAAAACTGTTTTTT. V usage is TRBV29-1 and J usage is TRBJ1-4; no clear D gene. V was cut by 6 bases and J by 10 bases, with 18 bases left in between. Germline lookup yields CDR1 SQVTM and CDR2 ANQGSEA. The CDR3 totals 13 residues.

V gene TRBV20-1 combines with J gene TRBJ1-1; possibly TRBD1 for D (6 bases). The length of the CDR3 is 15 residues. With 3 bases removed from V and 4 bases from J, the gap between germline ends came to 18 bases. The germline gives CDR1 DFQATT, CDR2 SNEGSKA (reference sequence). CDR3 DNA sequence: TGCAGTGCTAGTCCCGGGGGGGCCGCGGGCACTGAAGCTTTCTTT. Protein product: CSASPGGAAGTEAFF.

The chain combines TRBV9 with TRBJ1-1, with 8 bases matching TRBD1. V lost 0 bases and J lost 0; bases outside the gene matches: 10. The germline V gene encodes CDR1 SGDLS and CDR2 YYNGEE. This CDR3 is 18 amino acids long. DNA of the CDR3: TGTGCCAGCAGCGTAGCCCCCAGTCGACAGGGGATGAACACTGAAGCTTTCTTT. Encoded protein: CASSVAPSRQGMNTEAFF.